A single sample is the source of the 27 T cell receptor beta chains below, sequenced in a study of T cell responses to AZD1222 COVID-19 vaccine. This table comes from immunoSEQ multiplex PCR, and its TCRdb copy is limited to in-frame clones, with some not included. The data contain about 140,000 clones, less than 95% of them seen just once; the ten biggest clones take up 2.5% to 3.5%. Sequences were derived from peripheral blood, sampled on day 0 of AZD1222 vaccination. The receptors originated from an adult in good health.

The DNA of the CDR3 is TGTGCCAGCAGCTCTATGAGGAAGACCGGGGAGCTGTTTTTT. Amino acid sequence: CASSSMRKTGELFF. V is TRBV7-3 and J is TRBJ2-2; D is uncertain. V lost 4 bases and J lost 5, with 11 bases in between. Germline CDR1 is SGHTA and CDR2 is FQGTGA. The CDR3 spans 14 residues.

CDR3: CASSELAGGRKNIQYF. The CDR3 DNA sequence: TGTGCCAGCAGTGAACTAGCGGGAGGTCGAAAAAACATTCAGTACTTC. The V gene is TRBV2, the J gene TRBJ2-4; 11 bases are a match to TRBD2. With 2 bases clipped from V and 4 bases from J, the junction kept 4 bases outside the gene matches. The CDR3 spans 16 residues. Per germline, CDR1 SNHLY and CDR2 FYNNEI.

The chain employs TRBV7-9 and TRBJ1-3; tentatively, D is TRBD1 (5 bases). The CDR3 covers 15 residues. V was clipped by 5 bases and J by 2 bases, with 13 bases between them. The germline CDR1 and CDR2 sequences are SEHNR and FQNEAQ (reference sequence). The CDR3 here is CASSSPGGTGNTIYF. In DNA form, the CDR3 reads TGTGCCAGCAGCAGCCCGGGGGGAACTGGAAACACCATATATTTT.

J is TRBJ2-7 and V is TRBV27; a possible D gene is TRBD1 (6 bases). Trimming shortened V by 4 bases and J by 2 bases, and 15 bases separated the two germline ends. CDR1 MNHEY and CDR2 SMNVEV come from the germline V gene (reference sequence). The CDR3 spans 15 residues. CDR3 region: CASSSPGRGPYEQYF. CDR3 coding DNA: TGTGCCAGCAGTTCCCCCGGCAGGGGACCCTACGAGCAGTACTTC.

V usage is TRBV7-8 and J usage is TRBJ2-5; D is possibly TRBD2 (7 bases). This CDR3 has 15 residues. Trimming removed 3 bases at V and 7 bases at J, with 18 bases between. The V gene's germline CDR1 is SGHVS and CDR2 FQNEAQ. Written as DNA, the CDR3 is TGTGCCAGCAGCTTGAGGCGGGGGCCAAGGATGACCCAGTACTTC. Protein product: CASSLRRGPRMTQYF.

The chain is built from TRBV7-8 and TRBJ1-5, with D unclear. From germline, CDR1 is SGHVS and CDR2 FQNEAQ. The CDR3 totals 15 residues. Trimming shortened V by 1 base and J by 5 bases, and 12 bases separated the two germline ends. The CDR3 sequence is CASSLGEVVDQPQHF. The CDR3 region has the DNA TGTGCCAGCAGCTTAGGGGAGGTGGTAGATCAGCCCCAGCATTTT.

This chain joins TRBV10-3 and TRBJ1-5; D perhaps matches TRBD1 (6 bases). This CDR3 is built from 16 residues. Germline V gives CDR1 ENHRY, CDR2 SYGVKD. The germline V and J ends were trimmed by 4 bases and 3 bases, with 16 bases remaining between them. CDR3 DNA: TGTGCCATCAGTGCCGTGCGGGGGGGGCCCAATCAGCCCCAGCATTTT. Translated, it gives CAISAVRGGPNQPQHF.

V and J are TRBV7-9 and TRBJ2-5; TRBD1 agrees at 10 bases. CDR1 and CDR2 (germline): SEHNR, FQNEAQ (reference sequence). Unmatched junction bases numbered 8, after V lost 5 bases and J lost 5 bases. This CDR3 has 15 residues. CDR3 in amino acids: CASSLRGQGGETQYF. The CDR3 DNA sequence: TGTGCCAGCAGCCTACGAGGACAGGGGGGCGAGACCCAGTACTTC.

This clone was seen once. The CDR3 bases are TGTGCCAGCAGCGCCCGGGACAGGGGCTTAAGAGAGCAGTACTTC. As protein: CASSARDRGLREQYF. V is TRBV9 and J is TRBJ2-7; 10 bases align to TRBD1. V trimming: 3 bases; J trimming: 7 bases; junction bases outside the gene matches: 10. The germline V gene has CDR1 SGDLS and CDR2 YYNGEE. This CDR3 is 15 amino acids long.

V usage is TRBV28 and J usage is TRBJ1-1, with TRBD1 as a possible D gene (5 bases). Germline V lookup: CDR1 MDHEN, CDR2 SYDVKM. V lost 2 bases, J lost 4 bases, and 17 bases lay in between. The CDR3 is 16 residues long. CDR3 loop: CASSLPTAPRVTEAFF. CDR3 DNA: TGTGCCAGCAGTTTACCGACAGCCCCGCGGGTCACTGAAGCTTTCTTT.

This rearrangement joins TRBV4-2 to TRBJ1-1, with D perhaps TRBD1 (6 bases). The length of the CDR3 is 16 residues. Trimming left V 3 bases short and J 4 bases short, with 18 bases between. Per germline, CDR1 LGHNA and CDR2 YNFKEQ. The CDR3 sequence is CASSHLVVGAATEAFF. As DNA, the CDR3 is TGTGCCAGCAGCCACCTGGTAGTGGGGGCCGCCACTGAAGCTTTCTTT.

The chain couples TRBV10-2 to TRBJ2-1; 9 positions match TRBD2. The J segment lost 4 bases and the V segment lost 5 bases, leaving 3 bases of the junction unmatched. Germline assignment: CDR1 WSHSY and CDR2 SAAADI. The CDR3 is 14 residues long. CDR3 in amino acids: CASSTSGPYNEQFF. The CDR3 DNA follows: TGCGCCAGCAGTACTAGCGGGCCATACAATGAGCAGTTCTTC.

The V gene is TRBV28, the J gene TRBJ1-2, with 8 bases fitting TRBD1. Trimming at V came to 5 bases and at J to 8 bases, leaving 10 bases not matched to a gene. The length of the CDR3 is 14 residues. The V gene's germline CDR1 is MDHEN and CDR2 SYDVKM. The CDR3 sequence is CASSPPQGARGYTF. The CDR3 region has the DNA TGTGCCAGCAGTCCCCCGCAGGGGGCGAGAGGCTACACCTTC.

The chain carries TRBV2 and TRBJ2-3; possible D gene TRBD2, 6 bases. Germline V gene lookup returns CDR1 SNHLY and CDR2 FYNNEI. V dropped 8 bases and J dropped 5 bases, with 14 bases sitting between them. This CDR3 is built from 13 residues. In DNA form, the CDR3 reads TGTGCCAGCTCACGGGAGTCGAGAGATACGCAGTATTTT. Amino acids: CASSRESRDTQYF.

This chain links TRBV3-1 (or the pseudogene TRBV3-2) with TRBJ1-5; a weak D match, TRBD1 (6 bases). Trimming took 3 bases from V and 1 from J, leaving 16 bases between them. CDR1 LGHDT and CDR2 YNNKEL come from the germline V gene (reference sequence). The CDR3 consists of 17 residues. CDR3: CASSHPTGRGSNQPQHF. In nucleotides, the CDR3 is TGTGCCAGCAGCCACCCCACAGGGAGGGGGAGCAATCAGCCCCAGCATTTT.

V gene TRBV18 combines with J gene TRBJ2-1; D may be TRBD1 or TRBD2 (5 bases each). V gave up 3 bases and J gave up 1 base, with 7 bases separating them. This CDR3 region has 14 residues. Germline values: CDR1 KGHSH, CDR2 LQKENI. The CDR3 DNA reads TGTGCCAGCTCACCGAGGGGATCCTACAATGAGCAGTTCTTC. The encoded protein is CASSPRGSYNEQFF.

This clone occurred once. The V gene is TRBV19, the J gene TRBJ1-3; D is uncertain. V was pared by 3 bases and J by 0 bases, with 6 bases between. The CDR3 totals 14 residues. Germline CDR1 and CDR2: LNHDA and SQIVND (reference sequence). The CDR3 DNA is TGTGCCAGTAGTATGCAGCGCTCTGGAAACACCATATATTTT. It translates to CASSMQRSGNTIYF.

This chain uses TRBV11-2 with TRBJ2-2, with 9 bases aligning to TRBD1. V trimming: 5 bases; J trimming: 7 bases; junction bases outside the gene matches: 11. This CDR3 has 16 amino acids. The V gene's germline CDR1 is SGHAT and CDR2 FQNNGV. CDR3 region: CASSPLPGTGFGELFF. The CDR3 DNA is TGTGCCAGCAGCCCCCTCCCGGGGACAGGGTTCGGGGAGCTGTTTTTT.

V and J are TRBV27 and TRBJ2-7; 10 bases map to TRBD2. Looked up from germline, CDR1 is MNHEY and CDR2 is SMNVEV (reference sequence). The V gene end was trimmed by 5 bases and the J gene end by 4 bases; junction bases not matched to a gene: 11. The CDR3 length is 16 residues. This CDR3 reads CASSPLAGEGMYEQYF. In DNA, the CDR3 is TGTGCCAGCAGTCCCCTAGCGGGAGAAGGAATGTACGAGCAGTACTTC.

The rearrangement links TRBV11-2 to TRBJ1-4; 9 nucleotides align to TRBD1. This CDR3 is built from 13 residues. V was pared by 5 bases and J by 8 bases, with 3 bases of the junction left unmatched. Germline V gene lookup returns CDR1 SGHAT and CDR2 FQNNGV. The CDR3 DNA sequence: TGTGCCAGCAGCCTCGGGACAGGGGAAAAACTGTTTTTT. Protein: CASSLGTGEKLFF.

The chain has TRBV5-1 and TRBJ2-1; TRBD1 matches at 9 bases. The CDR3 is made up of 15 amino acids. Germline CDR1 reads SGHRS; CDR2 reads YFSETQ. The J segment lost 2 bases and the V segment lost 4 bases, leaving 4 bases of the junction unmatched. CDR3 bases: TGCGCCAGCAGCCCGGACAGGGGCGCCTACAATGAGCAGTTCTTC. This sequence encodes CASSPDRGAYNEQFF. The complete variable domain, with remaining parts taken from reference TRBV5-1 and TRBJ2-1, reads KAGVTQTPRYLIKTRGQQVTLSCSPISGHRSVSWYQQTPGQGLQFLFEYFSETQRNKGNFPGRFSGRQFSNSRSEMNVSTLELGDSALYLCASSPDRGAYNEQFFGPGTRLTVL.

The chain is built from TRBV7-9 and TRBJ1-1, with D unresolved. Trimming shortened V by 8 bases and J by 3 bases, and 7 bases separated the two germline ends. Germline loops: CDR1 SEHNR, CDR2 FQNEAQ (reference sequence). This CDR3 is 11 amino acids long. The CDR3 sequence: CASARDTEAFF. DNA of the CDR3: TGTGCCAGCGCGAGGGACACTGAAGCTTTCTTT.

The V call is TRBV5-1, the J call TRBJ2-7, with a weak D call TRBD1 (7 bases). The CDR3 has 13 residues. Trimming shortened V by 0 bases and J by 7 bases, and 11 bases separated the two germline ends. Germline V lookup: CDR1 SGHRS, CDR2 YFSETQ. Here the CDR3 DNA reads TGCGCCAGCAGCTTGGCAGGGGGGCATGAGCAGTACTTC. This gives the protein CASSLAGGHEQYF.

V is TRBV18 and J is TRBJ1-5, with D perhaps matching TRBD1 (5 bases). CDR3 length equals 14 residues. Deletions cut 3 bases from V and 4 bases from J, with 10 bases between. Germline CDR1 and CDR2: KGHSH and LQKENI. CDR3 loop: CASSPGPTNQPQHF. Here the CDR3 DNA reads TGTGCCAGCTCACCGGGACCTACTAATCAGCCCCAGCATTTT.

The gene calls are TRBV28 and TRBJ1-5, with 7 bases identical to TRBD1. The germline V gene has CDR1 MDHEN and CDR2 SYDVKM. V lost 6 bases and J lost 0; bases outside the gene matches: 17. CDR3 length equals 19 residues. In nucleotides, the CDR3 is TGTGCCAGCAGACCCCTCTATCGACAGGGCGAGGATAGCAATCAGCCCCAGCATTTT. Its protein is CASRPLYRQGEDSNQPQHF.

The gene calls are TRBV2 and TRBJ2-7; D remains unclear. Deletions cut 2 bases from V and 3 bases from J, with 11 bases between. The CDR3 is 14 amino acids. Looked up from germline, CDR1 is SNHLY and CDR2 is FYNNEI. The CDR3 spells CASSEFYGNYEQYF. The CDR3 DNA follows: TGTGCCAGCAGTGAATTTTATGGAAACTACGAGCAGTACTTC.

V usage is TRBV9 and J usage is TRBJ2-6; D unresolved. CDR3 size: 16 residues. Germline loops: CDR1 SGDLS, CDR2 YYNGEE. V was trimmed by 4 bases and J by 4 bases, leaving 15 bases between them. The DNA of the CDR3 is TGTGCCAGCAGCCACCATCTAGGCACCGGGGCCAACGTCCTGACTTTC. Protein: CASSHHLGTGANVLTF.